Listed below are T cell receptor beta chains from one sample, sequenced in a study of CD8 T cells in Susac syndrome. TCRdb re-analysed the immunoSEQ multiplex PCR reads in MiXCR, keeping a single row per CDR3 protein. Of 350,000 to 550,000 distinct CDR3 sequences listed, about 85% are singletons. Sequences were obtained from CD8+ T cells from PBMCs. These TCRs come from a human donor with multiple sclerosis. Both conserved end residues are part of each CDR3. The D gene is left open where the match is weak. The size of a clone is reported for some rows only, either as once, few or many, or as a class for expanded clones.

TRBV20-1	.	.	TRBJ2-7	TGCAGTGCTAGAGGCCGGCGGGACTACGAGCAGTACTTC	CSARGRRDYEQYF
TRBV6-1	.	TRBD2	TRBJ2-3	TGTGCCAGCAGTGCTAGCGGGGGGGCCACAGATACGCAGTATTTT	CASSASGGATDTQYF
TRBV6-8	.	TRBD2	TRBJ2-1	TGTGCCAGCAGTTACTCGACTCTAGCGGGGAAAAATGAGCAGTTCTTC	CASSYSTLAGKNEQFF
TRBV12-3/TRBV12-4	.	.	TRBJ2-3	TGTGCCAGCAGTTTAGGGCACACAGATACGCAGTATTTT	CASSLGHTDTQYF
TRBV21-1	.	.	TRBJ2-7	TGTGCCAGCAGCAAAATCTACAAGGGGATCTACGAGCAGTACTTC	CASSKIYKGIYEQYF
TRBV12-2	.	.	TRBJ2-3	TGTGCAAGTCGCTTAAGGGGGACTAGCGGGAGGGCAGATACGCAGTATTTT	CASRLRGTSGRADTQYF
TRBV7-2	few	.	TRBJ2-7	TGTGCCAGCAGCTTAGACTTATCCTACGAGCAGTACTTC	CASSLDLSYEQYF
TRBV27	few	.	TRBJ2-6	TGTGCCAGTTCCGTCTCTGGGGCCAACGTCCTGACTTTC	CASSVSGANVLTF
TRBV27	.	.	TRBJ1-1	TGTGCCAGCACCTATAAGGGGGGCACTGAAGCTTTCTTT	CASTYKGGTEAFF
TRBV20-1	.	.	TRBJ1-4	TGCAGTGCTAGAGATCTACAGGGTCCTGAAAAACTGTTTTTT	CSARDLQGPEKLFF
TRBV5-1	.	.	TRBJ1-1	TGCGCCAGCAGCTTGGCGGGTACCCATACTGAAGCTTTCTTT	CASSLAGTHTEAFF
TRBV19	.	TRBD1	TRBJ2-2	TGTGCCAGTAGTATGGGAACAGGGGGCAAGGCCGGGGAGCTGTTTTTT	CASSMGTGGKAGELFF
TRBV27	.	.	TRBJ1-4	TGTGCCAGCAGTTTAGATACAGGGAGGGAAAAACTGTTTTTT	CASSLDTGREKLFF
TRBV28	.	TRBD2	TRBJ2-1	TGTGCCAGCAGAGAACTAGCGCCTCTACCGCAGTTCTTC	CASRELAPLPQFF
TRBV14	once	.	TRBJ2-3	TGTGCCAGCAGCCAAGGTTTTAATCCCATCGCAATTCTAGCCACAGATACGCAGTATTTT	CASSQGFNPIAILATDTQYF
TRBV27	.	TRBD2	TRBJ2-3	TGTGCCAGCAGTCTCAACCCTAGCGGGCTCGCAGATACGCAGTATTTT	CASSLNPSGLADTQYF
TRBV12-3/TRBV12-4	.	.	TRBJ2-7	TGTGCCAGCAGTTTGGCACCTTTCGAGCAGTACTTC	CASSLAPFEQYF
TRBV27	.	.	TRBJ2-1	TGTGCCAGCAGCGAACTCGGGGGCGCGAGAAGGGTTGGAGGGTTCGATGAGCAGTTCTTC	CASSELGGARRVGGFDEQFF
TRBV4-1	.	.	TRBJ1-2	TGCGCCAGCAGCCAAGTTAACGTAGCGGAGGGCTACACCTTC	CASSQVNVAEGYTF
TRBV29-1	few	.	TRBJ2-7	TGCAGCGTCGCCCCCGAGAGGGGCAACGAGCAGTACTTC	CSVAPERGNEQYF
TRBV20-1	.	.	TRBJ1-2	TGCAGTGCTAGAGATGGGGATTCGACGGGCTACACCTTC	CSARDGDSTGYTF
TRBV21-1	.	.	TRBJ1-5	TGTGCCACCGGGACACCTGATGGGTATAGCAATCAGCCCCAGCATTTT	CATGTPDGYSNQPQHF
TRBV20-1	.	TRBD2	TRBJ2-3	TGCAGTGCTAGAGACGGGACTAGCGGGAGCGGGGGGAAAGGCACAGATACGCAGTATTTT	CSARDGTSGSGGKGTDTQYF
TRBV27	.	.	TRBJ2-2	TGTGCCAGCAGTTGGGGGCCCACCGGGGAGCTGTTTTTT	CASSWGPTGELFF
TRBV11-2	.	TRBD1	TRBJ2-7	TGTGCCAGCAGCTTAGATTTCGGACAGGGCATAGGGAACGAGCAGTACTTC	CASSLDFGQGIGNEQYF
TRBV19	.	TRBD1	TRBJ2-1	TGTGCCAGTGCCGGACAGGGGGCTTCTTATGAGCAGTTCTTC	CASAGQGASYEQFF
TRBV11-2	once	.	TRBJ1-2	TGTGCCAGCAGCTTTGGGACACAGTCAGGCTACACCTTC	CASSFGTQSGYTF
TRBV3-1	.	.	TRBJ2-4	TGTGCCAGCAGCCAAGTAGGGGGGGTCGCCAAAAACATTCAGTACTTC	CASSQVGGVAKNIQYF
TRBV29-1	.	TRBD1	TRBJ2-2	TGCAGCGTGGGACAGGGAGACACCGGGGAGCTGTTTTTT	CSVGQGDTGELFF
TRBV27	.	TRBD1	TRBJ1-2	TGTGCCAGCAGTTTATCTGGACAGGGTCGTGTGGACTATGGCTACACCTTC	CASSLSGQGRVDYGYTF
TRBV28	.	.	TRBJ1-2	TGTGCCAGCAGTCCCGGACGGAGCTATGGCTACACCTTC	CASSPGRSYGYTF
TRBV28	.	TRBD1	TRBJ2-7	TGTGCCAGCAGTTTAATTGGGACAGGGAGCTCCTACGAGCAGTACTTC	CASSLIGTGSSYEQYF
TRBV10-3	.	TRBD1	TRBJ2-1	TGTGCCATCAGTGAGCCTGGAAACAGGGGAGTCAATGAGCAGTTCTTC	CAISEPGNRGVNEQFF
TRBV19	.	TRBD2	TRBJ2-1	TGTGCCAGTAGTATGACACCGGGACTAGCGGCTTACAATGAGCAGTTCTTC	CASSMTPGLAAYNEQFF
TRBV20-1	few	.	TRBJ2-7	TGCAGTGCCACCCAATTCAAGGCCGAATACGAGCAGTACTTC	CSATQFKAEYEQYF
TRBV19	.	.	TRBJ2-2	TGTGCCAGTAGCACGGTGACCGGGGAGCTGTTTTTT	CASSTVTGELFF
TRBV28	.	.	TRBJ1-2	TGTGCCAGCAGTCCGATCCCACGGTATGGCTACACCTTC	CASSPIPRYGYTF
TRBV5-6	.	TRBD2	TRBJ2-7	TGTGCCAGCGCCCTTCTAGCGGGAGAAAACGAGCAGTACTTC	CASALLAGENEQYF